This TCR beta chain was retrieved from a study of T cell responses to AZD1222 COVID-19 vaccine. Data came from immunoSEQ multiplex PCR; TCRdb stores just in-frame clones and leaves some out. The table lists approximately 68,000 clones, roughly 87% of them singletons. This clone was seen at least ten times. The CDR3 has 13 residues. Trimming removed 4 bases from V and 4 bases from J, with 11 bases in between. Germline V gene lookup returns CDR1 SGDLS and CDR2 YYNGEE. This material consisted of peripheral blood, taken on day 0 of AZD1222 vaccination. The chain combines TRBV9 with TRBJ1-1; no definite D call. The sequence derives from an adult in good health. In nucleotides, the CDR3 is TGTGCCAGCAGCCCCTGGGAGGGCACTGAAGCTTTCTTT. Its protein is CASSPWEGTEAFF.